These 6 T cell receptor beta chains came from one sample sequenced in a study of cytomegalovirus exposure and HLA in healthy donors. Amplification used 60 Vbeta primers and 13 Jbeta primers. Profiling relied on immunoSEQ multiplex PCR, and the TCRdb table lists in-frame clones only, not all of them. The sample lists about 43,000 clones, around 64% seen once, with approximately 9.3% in the top ten. Sequenced: PBMCs. The receptor set was obtained from a human donor in good health.

This chain joins TRBV2 and TRBJ2-7, with 7 positions matching TRBD1. Unmatched junction bases numbered 3, after V lost 4 bases and J lost 3 bases. The CDR3 consists of 13 residues. CDR1 is SNHLY, CDR2 FYNNEI, per germline. The CDR3 region has the DNA TGTGCCAGCAGTGGACAGGGTATCTACGAGCAGTACTTC. It is translated as CASSGQGIYEQYF.

The gene calls are TRBV7-2 and TRBJ2-1; TRBD2 might be the D (7 bases). Between the trimmed V and J ends, which lost 5 bases and 4 bases, there was a span of 12 bases. The CDR3 is made up of 14 amino acids. The germline gives CDR1 SGHTA, CDR2 FQGNSA. The CDR3 DNA reads as TGTGCCAGCAGCAAGGGGGGGACATACAATGAGCAGTTCTTC. This codes for CASSKGGTYNEQFF. Full variable domain (missing parts from reference TRBV7-2 and TRBJ2-1): GAGVSQSPSNKVTEKGKDVELRCDPISGHTALYWYRQSLGQGLEFLIYFQGNSAPDKSGLPSDRFSAERTGGSVSTLTIQRTQQEDSAVYLCASSKGGTYNEQFFGPGTRLTVL.

The chain employs TRBV30 and TRBJ2-3; 7 nucleotides line up with TRBD2. This CDR3 has 15 amino acids. Germline trimming cut 5 bases from V and 1 base from J; bases unmatched to any gene: 9. Germline CDR1 is GTSNPN and CDR2 is SVGIG (reference sequence). CDR3 amino acids: CAWANGAGGTDTQYF. As DNA, the CDR3 is TGTGCCTGGGCCAACGGCGCGGGAGGCACAGATACGCAGTATTTT.

The chain carries TRBV29-1 and TRBJ1-1; TRBD1 might be the D (5 bases). Germline loops: CDR1 SQVTM, CDR2 ANQGSEA. Trimming removed 7 bases from V and 1 base from J, with 16 bases in between. This CDR3 spans 14 amino acids. The CDR3 bases are TGCAGCGCAACCCACCCGGGGGAGAACACTGAAGCTTTCTTT. It is translated as CSATHPGENTEAFF.

The rearrangement uses TRBV6-5 and TRBJ1-5; TRBD1 might be the D (6 bases). From germline, CDR1 is MNHEY and CDR2 SVGAGI. Trimming pared 0 bases from V and 7 bases from J, leaving 13 bases between. The CDR3 spans 15 residues. The CDR3 region has the DNA TGTGCCAGCAGTTACTCCGGACAGTCGCGGCAGCCCCAGCATTTT. This encodes CASSYSGQSRQPQHF.

The gene calls are TRBV28 and TRBJ2-7, with TRBD2 matching 8 bases. With 8 bases clipped from V and 5 bases from J, the junction kept 11 bases outside the gene matches. CDR3 length equals 14 residues. CDR1 is MDHEN, CDR2 SYDVKM, per germline. The CDR3 DNA follows: TGTGCCAGCGGTTCAGCGGGGGAGCTCCACGAGCAGTACTTC. Protein product: CASGSAGELHEQYF.